The 10 T cell receptor beta chains given below trace back to one sample, sequenced in a study of response to subunit inactivated influenza vaccine. MiXCR, run by TCRdb on the RT-PCR reads, gives a single entry per CDR3 protein. Among fewer than 250,000 distinct CDR3 sequences listed, roughly an eighth were seen once. The sequencing here drew on CD8+ T cells sorted from PBMCs, taken around 5 days after vaccination. Every receptor here comes from a man aged 45-65 years who received an inactivated influenza vaccine.

The chain combines TRBV10-3 with TRBJ2-1; 8 bases agree with TRBD2. V lost 6 bases and J lost 7; bases outside the gene matches: 8. Per the germline V gene, CDR1 is ENHRY and CDR2 is SYGVKD. The CDR3 totals 14 residues. Here the CDR3 DNA reads TGTGCCATCAGCCGGGCAGCGGGAGAGAATGAGCAGTTCTTC. Amino acids: CAISRAAGENEQFF.

The chain links TRBV2 to TRBJ2-2; 7 nucleotides line up with TRBD1. From germline, CDR1 is SNHLY and CDR2 FYNNEI. The V gene end was trimmed by 2 bases and the J gene end by 8 bases; junction bases not matched to a gene: 11. This CDR3 has 16 amino acids. CDR3 protein: CASSEIRTGYVGELFF. The CDR3 nucleotides are TGTGCCAGCAGTGAAATTCGGACAGGTTACGTTGGGGAGCTGTTTTTT.

This rearrangement joins TRBV15 to TRBJ2-3, with 11 bases matching TRBD1. CDR3 length equals 16 residues. Germline values: CDR1 LNHNV, CDR2 YYDKDF (reference sequence). V lost 0 bases and J lost 3; bases outside the gene matches: 2. The CDR3 nucleotides read TGTGCCACCAGCAGAGAGGGACAGGGGGAGACAGATACGCAGTATTTT. It yields the protein CATSREGQGETDTQYF.

This clonotype was counted between two and nine times. The gene calls are TRBV2 and TRBJ2-1; D might be TRBD1 or TRBD2, each matching 6 bases. The CDR3 has 16 amino acids. Germline CDR1 SNHLY, CDR2 FYNNEI. V lost 2 bases and J 5 bases, leaving 16 bases between the germline ends. The CDR3 DNA follows: TGTGCCAGCAGTGAACCCCAGTTAGGGGGGAACAATGAGCAGTTCTTC. This sequence encodes CASSEPQLGGNNEQFF.

This clonotype was recorded a few times. The chain recombines TRBV9 with TRBJ2-7, with unresolved D. V lost 0 bases to trimming and J lost 6 bases, with 10 bases between them. This CDR3 has 13 amino acids. Germline-derived CDR1 and CDR2 are SGDLS and YYNGEE. The CDR3 DNA follows: TGTGCCAGCAGCGTAGGGACCTGGGGCGAGCAGTACTTC. Translated: CASSVGTWGEQYF.

The chain recombines TRBV20-1 with TRBJ1-5; D perhaps matches TRBD1 (6 bases). Germline CDR1 is DFQATT and CDR2 is SNEGSKA (reference sequence). Trimming cost V 2 bases and J 7 bases, with 15 bases left between them. The CDR3 runs 14 residues. The CDR3 sequence is CSARMGGARQPQHF. CDR3 nucleotides: TGCAGTGCTAGAATGGGGGGGGCGAGGCAGCCCCAGCATTTT.

The chain joins TRBV5-1 to TRBJ1-1; 8 nucleotides match TRBD1. Germline V gives CDR1 SGHRS, CDR2 YFSETQ. The CDR3 spans 18 residues. V shed 2 bases and J 0 bases; nucleotides not matched to a gene: 12. The CDR3 nucleotides read TGCGCCAGCAGCTTCGATCTCGACAGGGGCTACGTGAACACTGAAGCTTTCTTT. Residues: CASSFDLDRGYVNTEAFF. Full variable domain (remainder filled in from reference TRBV5-1 and TRBJ1-1): KAGVTQTPRYLIKTRGQQVTLSCSPISGHRSVSWYQQTPGQGLQFLFEYFSETQRNKGNFPGRFSGRQFSNSRSEMNVSTLELGDSALYLCASSFDLDRGYVNTEAFFGQGTRLTVV.

This clonotype has only a few counts. A junction end diverges from the germline sequence, so it may reflect a read error. V and J are TRBV12-3 or TRBV12-4 and TRBJ2-2, with no clear D. The CDR3 covers 15 residues. The CDR3 loop is CTSSSAAPGPGELFF. As DNA, the CDR3 is TGTACCAGCAGCTCCGCGGCCCCGGGTCCCGGGGAGCTGTTTTTT.

The table lists this clonotype with a few counts. The chain is built from TRBV12-3 or TRBV12-4 and TRBJ2-3; D is undetermined. The CDR3 sequence is 13 residues long. Between the trimmed V and J ends, which lost 1 base and 4 bases, there was a span of 6 bases. CDR3 loop: CASSLVGADTQYF. CDR3 in DNA: TGTGCCAGCAGTTTAGTTGGTGCAGATACGCAGTATTTT.

This clonotype was counted many times. The V and J genes are TRBV12-3 or TRBV12-4 and TRBJ2-5, with TRBD1 identical over 11 bases. The CDR3 runs to 17 residues. V gave up 4 bases and J gave up 2 bases; unmatched junction bases: 9. The CDR3 region is CASSSGQGARYQETQYF. The DNA of the CDR3 is TGTGCCAGCAGTTCTGGACAGGGGGCGCGATATCAAGAGACCCAGTACTTC.